Below, 10 T cell receptor beta chains from the same sample are listed, as sequenced in a study of OX40 agonist ivuxolimab in advanced cancers. Only in-frame clones appear in the TCRdb table, and some are missing; sequencing was by immunoSEQ multiplex PCR. There are about 46,000 clones in the sample; more than 85% occur only once, and approximately 11% lies in the top ten. The sample consisted of CD4+ or CD8+ T cells sorted from blood, taken in a trial of the OX40 agonist ivuxolimab. Receptor source: an adult with an advanced solid tumor such as melanoma, head and neck, liver or kidney cancer.

This chain joins TRBV18 and TRBJ1-6; possible D gene TRBD1, 6 bases. The germline gives CDR1 KGHSH, CDR2 LQKENI. Trimming took off 0 bases at V and 4 bases at J, with 25 bases between the two ends. The CDR3 covers 21 residues. The CDR3 coding sequence is TGTGCCAGCTCACCACCTGGGGGGGCAACCGGACAGTGGATATATAATTCACCCCTCCACTTT. It yields the protein CASSPPGGATGQWIYNSPLHF.

The rearrangement uses TRBV7-9 and TRBJ2-1, with D possibly being TRBD2 (5 bases). The germline V and J ends were trimmed by 5 bases and 3 bases, with 17 bases remaining between them. Germline V gene lookup returns CDR1 SEHNR and CDR2 FQNEAQ (reference sequence). CDR3 length equals 16 residues. The CDR3 here is CASSPPGGLFYNEQFF. The CDR3 DNA is TGTGCCAGCAGCCCTCCGGGCGGGCTGTTCTACAATGAGCAGTTCTTC.

The chain uses TRBV25-1 and TRBJ1-2, with 9 bases fitting TRBD1. V was clipped by 2 bases and J by 4 bases; unmatched bases: 8. The CDR3 spans 16 residues. CDR1 and CDR2 from the germline V gene are MGHDK and SYGVNS. This CDR3 is CASSETTGGVPYGYTF. As DNA, the CDR3 is TGTGCCAGCAGTGAAACGACAGGGGGGGTTCCCTATGGCTACACCTTC.

The chain couples TRBV27 to TRBJ2-1, with 7 positions matching TRBD1. The CDR3 runs 13 residues. Losses at the gene ends were 6 bases for V and 3 bases for J; bases not matched to a gene: 2. Germline assignment: CDR1 MNHEY and CDR2 SMNVEV (reference sequence). The CDR3 reads CASSRDSYNEQFF. The CDR3 DNA follows: TGTGCCAGCAGCCGGGACAGCTACAATGAGCAGTTCTTC.

The J gene is TRBJ1-1, the V gene TRBV7-2; D is possibly TRBD1 (6 bases). CDR1 and CDR2 (germline): SGHTA, FQGNSA. This CDR3 has 14 residues. Trimming removed 1 base from V and 3 bases from J, with 9 bases in between. Here the CDR3 DNA reads TGTGCCAGCAGCTTAGTGGGGGGGCACACTGAAGCTTTCTTT. Translating gives CASSLVGGHTEAFF.

The rearrangement uses TRBV9 and TRBJ2-3; maybe TRBD1 (6 bases). CDR3 length: 13 amino acids. Deletions cut 0 bases from V and 6 bases from J, with 8 bases between. Germline CDR1 reads SGDLS; CDR2 reads YYNGEE. CDR3 in DNA: TGTGCCAGCAGCGTAGTAACAGGGGATACGCAGTATTTT. Protein: CASSVVTGDTQYF.

This clone appeared a few times. The rearrangement uses TRBV9 and TRBJ1-6, with TRBD1 as a possible D gene (5 bases). Looked up from germline, CDR1 is SGDLS and CDR2 is YYNGEE. This CDR3 contains 15 residues. Between the trimmed V and J ends, which lost 1 base and 10 bases, there was a span of 15 bases. The CDR3 DNA reads as TGTGCCAGCAGCGTAACAGGTGGGCTTGGGTCACCCCTCCACTTT. It yields the protein CASSVTGGLGSPLHF.

The chain employs TRBV9 and TRBJ1-1; possibly TRBD1 for D (5 bases). The CDR3 consists of 15 residues. Trimming removed 4 bases from V and 0 bases from J, with 13 bases in between. Germline V lookup: CDR1 SGDLS, CDR2 YYNGEE. CDR3 loop: CASSPRQTLNTEAFF. Here the CDR3 DNA reads TGTGCCAGCAGCCCCAGACAGACGTTGAACACTGAAGCTTTCTTT.

The chain uses TRBV9 and TRBJ1-1, with 9 bases aligning to TRBD1. Germline lookup yields CDR1 SGDLS and CDR2 YYNGEE. V was pared by 4 bases and J by 7 bases, with 11 bases of the junction left unmatched. This CDR3 spans 15 amino acids. CDR3 region: CASSLRTGAPNEAFF. For the CDR3, the DNA is TGTGCCAGCAGCCTAAGGACAGGGGCGCCAAATGAAGCTTTCTTT.

This clone is judged medium-sized. The chain is built from TRBV7-9 and TRBJ1-2; D gene uncertain. Trimming pared 1 base from V and 3 bases from J, leaving 6 bases between. CDR3 length: 13 amino acids. CDR1 is SEHNR and CDR2 is FQNEAQ in the germline V gene (reference sequence). CDR3 amino acids: CASSLGPYYGYTF. The CDR3 DNA reads as TGTGCCAGCAGCTTAGGGCCCTACTATGGCTACACCTTC.